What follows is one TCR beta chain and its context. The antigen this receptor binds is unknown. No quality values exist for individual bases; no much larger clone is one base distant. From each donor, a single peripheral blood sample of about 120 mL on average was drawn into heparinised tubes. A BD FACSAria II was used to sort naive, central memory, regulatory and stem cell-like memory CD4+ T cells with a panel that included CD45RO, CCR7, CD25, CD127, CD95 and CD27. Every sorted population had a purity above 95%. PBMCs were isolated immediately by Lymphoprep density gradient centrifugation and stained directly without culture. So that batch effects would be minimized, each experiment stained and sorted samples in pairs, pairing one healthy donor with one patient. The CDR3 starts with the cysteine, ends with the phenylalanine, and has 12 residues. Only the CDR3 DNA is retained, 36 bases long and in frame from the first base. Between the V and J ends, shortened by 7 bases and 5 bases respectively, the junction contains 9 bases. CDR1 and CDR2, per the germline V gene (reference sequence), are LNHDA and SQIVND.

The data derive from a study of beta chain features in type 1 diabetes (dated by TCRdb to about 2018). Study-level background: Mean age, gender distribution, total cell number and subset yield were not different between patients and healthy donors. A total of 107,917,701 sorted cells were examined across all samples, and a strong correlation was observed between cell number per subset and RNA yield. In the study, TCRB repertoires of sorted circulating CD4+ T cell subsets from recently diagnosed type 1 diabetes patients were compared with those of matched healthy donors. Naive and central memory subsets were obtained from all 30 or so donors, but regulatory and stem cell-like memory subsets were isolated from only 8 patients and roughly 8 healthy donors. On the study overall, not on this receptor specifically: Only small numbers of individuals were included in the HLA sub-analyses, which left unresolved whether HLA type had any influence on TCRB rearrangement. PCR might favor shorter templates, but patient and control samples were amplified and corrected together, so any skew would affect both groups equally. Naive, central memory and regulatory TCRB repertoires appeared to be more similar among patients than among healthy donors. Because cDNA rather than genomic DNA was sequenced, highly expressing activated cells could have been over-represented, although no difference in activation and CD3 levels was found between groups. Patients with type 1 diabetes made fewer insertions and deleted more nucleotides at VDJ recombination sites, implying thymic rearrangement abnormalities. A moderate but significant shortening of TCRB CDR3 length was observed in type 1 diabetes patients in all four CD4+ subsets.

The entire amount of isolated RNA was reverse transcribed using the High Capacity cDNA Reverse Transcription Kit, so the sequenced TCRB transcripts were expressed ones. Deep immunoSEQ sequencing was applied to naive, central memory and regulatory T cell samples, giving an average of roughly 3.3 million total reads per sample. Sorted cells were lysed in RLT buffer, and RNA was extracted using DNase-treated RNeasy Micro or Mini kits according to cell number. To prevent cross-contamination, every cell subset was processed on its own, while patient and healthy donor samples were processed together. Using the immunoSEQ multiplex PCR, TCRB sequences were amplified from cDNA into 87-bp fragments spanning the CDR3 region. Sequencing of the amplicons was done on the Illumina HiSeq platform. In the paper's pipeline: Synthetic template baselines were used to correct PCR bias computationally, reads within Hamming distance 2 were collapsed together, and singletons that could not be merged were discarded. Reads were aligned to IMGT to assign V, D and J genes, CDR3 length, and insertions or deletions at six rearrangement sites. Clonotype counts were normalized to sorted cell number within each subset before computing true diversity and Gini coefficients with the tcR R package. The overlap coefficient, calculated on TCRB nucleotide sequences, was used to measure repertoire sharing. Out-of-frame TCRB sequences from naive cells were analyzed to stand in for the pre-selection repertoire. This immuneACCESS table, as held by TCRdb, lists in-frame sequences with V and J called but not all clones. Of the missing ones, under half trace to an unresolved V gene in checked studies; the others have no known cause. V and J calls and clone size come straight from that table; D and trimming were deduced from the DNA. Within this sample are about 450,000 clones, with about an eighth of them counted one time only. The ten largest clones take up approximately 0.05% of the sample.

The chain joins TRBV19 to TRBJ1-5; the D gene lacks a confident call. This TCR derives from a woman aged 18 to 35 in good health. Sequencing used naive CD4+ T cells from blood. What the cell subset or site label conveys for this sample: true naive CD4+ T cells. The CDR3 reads CASNDGDQPQHF. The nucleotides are TGTGCCAGTAACGACGGTGATCAGCCCCAGCATTTT.